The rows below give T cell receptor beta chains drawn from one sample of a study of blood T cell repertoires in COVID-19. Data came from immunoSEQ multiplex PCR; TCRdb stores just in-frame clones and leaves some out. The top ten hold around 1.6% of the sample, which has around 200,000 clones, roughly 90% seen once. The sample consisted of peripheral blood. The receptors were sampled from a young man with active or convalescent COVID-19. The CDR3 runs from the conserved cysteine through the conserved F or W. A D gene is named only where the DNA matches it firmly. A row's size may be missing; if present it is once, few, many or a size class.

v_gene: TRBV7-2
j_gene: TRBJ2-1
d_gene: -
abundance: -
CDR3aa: CASSLRRGSYNEQFF
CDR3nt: TGTGCCAGCAGCTTACGCAGGGGCTCCTACAATGAGCAGTTCTTC

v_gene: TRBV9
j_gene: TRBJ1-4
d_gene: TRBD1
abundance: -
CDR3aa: CASSGRDSTATNEKLFF
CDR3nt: TGTGCCAGCAGCGGACGGGACAGCACTGCAACTAATGAAAAACTGTTTTTT

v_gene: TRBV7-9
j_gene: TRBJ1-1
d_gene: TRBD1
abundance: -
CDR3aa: CASSLAGTGIGKAFF
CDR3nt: TGTGCCAGCAGCTTAGCAGGGACAGGGATTGGGAAAGCTTTCTTT

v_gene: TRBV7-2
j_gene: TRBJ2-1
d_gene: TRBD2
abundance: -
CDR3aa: CASSLVPTPLAGGRNEQFF
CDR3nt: TGTGCCAGCAGCTTAGTACCCACTCCCCTAGCGGGGGGGCGCAATGAGCAGTTCTTC

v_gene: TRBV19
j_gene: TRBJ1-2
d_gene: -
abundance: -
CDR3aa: CASVRTGSSNYGYTF
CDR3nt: TGTGCCAGTGTTCGGACGGGATCATCTAACTATGGCTACACCTTC

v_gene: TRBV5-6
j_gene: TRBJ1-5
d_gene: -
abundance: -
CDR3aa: CASSLYRDNQPQHF
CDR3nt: TGTGCCAGCAGCTTGTACAGGGACAATCAGCCCCAGCATTTT

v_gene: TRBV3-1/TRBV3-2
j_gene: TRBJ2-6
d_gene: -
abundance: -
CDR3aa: CASSQDGRRSGANVLTF
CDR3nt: TGTGCCAGCAGCCAAGACGGCCGGAGGTCTGGGGCCAACGTCCTGACTTTC

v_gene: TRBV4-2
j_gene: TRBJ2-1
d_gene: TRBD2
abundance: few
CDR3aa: CASSQGGTSGSTNEQFF
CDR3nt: TGTGCCAGCAGCCAAGGAGGGACTAGCGGGAGTACCAATGAGCAGTTCTTC

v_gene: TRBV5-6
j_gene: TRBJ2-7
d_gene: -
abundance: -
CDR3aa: CASSPPYDRSYEQYF
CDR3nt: TGTGCCAGCAGCCCTCCCTACGACAGGAGCTACGAGCAGTACTTC

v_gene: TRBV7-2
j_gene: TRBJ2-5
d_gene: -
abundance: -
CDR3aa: CASSFGADQYF
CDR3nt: TGTGCCAGCAGCTTCGGCGCGGACCAGTACTTC

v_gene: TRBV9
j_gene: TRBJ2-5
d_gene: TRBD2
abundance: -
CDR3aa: CASSVATETSGRETQYF
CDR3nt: TGTGCCAGCAGCGTAGCTACAGAGACTAGCGGCCGAGAGACCCAGTACTTC

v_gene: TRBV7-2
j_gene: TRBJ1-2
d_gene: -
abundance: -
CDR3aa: CASSLRGISGGGYTF
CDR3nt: TGTGCCAGCAGCCTACGGGGGATTTCAGGAGGAGGCTACACCTTC

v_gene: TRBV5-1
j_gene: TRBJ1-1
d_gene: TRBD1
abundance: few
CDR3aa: CASSSRQGAGTEAFF
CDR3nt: TGCGCCAGCAGCTCCCGACAGGGCGCGGGCACTGAAGCTTTCTTT

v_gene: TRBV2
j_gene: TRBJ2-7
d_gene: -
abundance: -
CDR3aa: CASSEAGGVTVYEQYF
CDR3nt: TGTGCCAGCAGTGAAGCAGGAGGGGTAACGGTCTACGAGCAGTACTTC

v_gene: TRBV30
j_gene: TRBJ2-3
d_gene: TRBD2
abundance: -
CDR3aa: CAWSNPALAGGLDTQYF
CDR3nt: TGTGCCTGGAGTAACCCCGCGCTAGCGGGGGGGTTAGATACGCAGTATTTT

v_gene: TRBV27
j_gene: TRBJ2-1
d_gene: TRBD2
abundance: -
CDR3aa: CASSPVLAGANEQFF
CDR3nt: TGTGCCAGCAGCCCCGTACTAGCGGGAGCAAATGAGCAGTTCTTC

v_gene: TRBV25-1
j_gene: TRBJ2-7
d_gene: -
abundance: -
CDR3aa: CASSDEPNSYEQYF
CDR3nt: TGTGCCAGCAGTGATGAGCCTAACTCCTACGAGCAGTACTTC

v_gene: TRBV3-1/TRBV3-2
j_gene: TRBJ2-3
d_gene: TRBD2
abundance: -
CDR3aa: CASSHGTSGIGDTQYF
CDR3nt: TGTGCCAGCAGCCATGGTACTAGCGGGATAGGGGATACGCAGTATTTT

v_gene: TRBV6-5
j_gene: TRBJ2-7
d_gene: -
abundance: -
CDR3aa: CASRGSGYSYEQYF
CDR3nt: TGTGCCAGCAGAGGAAGCGGTTACTCCTACGAGCAGTACTTC

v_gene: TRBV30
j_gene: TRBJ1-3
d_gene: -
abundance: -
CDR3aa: CAWSGGGFGNTIYF
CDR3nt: TGTGCCTGGAGTGGAGGGGGATTTGGAAACACCATATATTTT

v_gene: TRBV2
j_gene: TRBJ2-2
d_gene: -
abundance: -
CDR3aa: CASSELSRNTGELFF
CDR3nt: TGTGCCAGCAGTGAACTGTCTCGGAACACCGGGGAGCTGTTTTTT

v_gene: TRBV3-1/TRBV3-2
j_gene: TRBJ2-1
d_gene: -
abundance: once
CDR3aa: CASSQELAREQFF
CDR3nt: TGTGCCAGCAGCCAAGAGTTGGCGAGGGAGCAGTTCTTC

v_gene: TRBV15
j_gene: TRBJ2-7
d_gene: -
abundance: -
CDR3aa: CATSPGLSSYEQYF
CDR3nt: TGTGCCACCAGCCCGGGACTCAGCTCCTACGAGCAGTACTTC

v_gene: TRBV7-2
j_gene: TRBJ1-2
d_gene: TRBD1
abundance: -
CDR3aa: CASRDRVRFTF
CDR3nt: TGTGCCAGCAGAGACAGGGTCCGCTTCACCTTC

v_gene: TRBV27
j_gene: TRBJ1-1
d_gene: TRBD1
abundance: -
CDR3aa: CASGKTGANTEAFF
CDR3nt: TGTGCCAGCGGGAAAACAGGGGCGAACACTGAAGCTTTCTTT

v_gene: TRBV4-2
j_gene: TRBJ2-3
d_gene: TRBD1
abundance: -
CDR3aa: CATSGQGTHTDTQYF
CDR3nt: TGTGCCACCTCCGGACAGGGGACTCACACAGATACGCAGTATTTT

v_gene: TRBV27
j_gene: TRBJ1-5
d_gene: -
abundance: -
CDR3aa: CASSPGADNQPQHF
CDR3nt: TGTGCCAGCAGTCCAGGGGCCGATAATCAGCCCCAGCATTTT

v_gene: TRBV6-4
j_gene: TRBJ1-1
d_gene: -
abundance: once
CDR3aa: CASSPTAGSAGEAFF
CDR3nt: TGTGCCAGCAGTCCGACAGCGGGGTCTGCCGGGGAAGCTTTCTTT

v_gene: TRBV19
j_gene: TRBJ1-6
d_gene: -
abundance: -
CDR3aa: CASSVTIRNSPLHF
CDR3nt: TGTGCCAGTAGTGTGACAATTCGCAATTCACCCCTCCACTTT

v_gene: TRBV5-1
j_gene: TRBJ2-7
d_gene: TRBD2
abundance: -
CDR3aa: CASSLTRGAYEQYF
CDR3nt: TGCGCCAGCAGCTTAACCCGGGGGGCCTACGAGCAGTACTTC

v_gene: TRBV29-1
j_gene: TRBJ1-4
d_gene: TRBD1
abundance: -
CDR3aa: CSGLIPGQNEKLFF
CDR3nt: TGCAGCGGCCTAATCCCGGGACAGAATGAAAAACTGTTTTTT

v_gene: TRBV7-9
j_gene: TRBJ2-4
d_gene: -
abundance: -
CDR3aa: CASSRRVAGGPKNIQYF
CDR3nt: TGTGCCAGCAGCCGCAGGGTAGCAGGCGGTCCGAAAAACATTCAGTACTTC

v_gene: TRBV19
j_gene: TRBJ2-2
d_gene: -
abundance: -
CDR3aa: CASSRRETGVNTGELFF
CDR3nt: TGTGCCAGTAGCCGACGAGAAACAGGCGTGAACACCGGGGAGCTGTTTTTT

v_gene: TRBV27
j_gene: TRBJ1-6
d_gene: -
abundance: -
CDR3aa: CASGWSSYNSPLHF
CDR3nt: TGTGCCAGCGGGTGGAGCTCCTATAATTCACCCCTCCACTTT

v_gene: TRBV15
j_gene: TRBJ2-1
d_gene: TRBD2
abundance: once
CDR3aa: CATSAAGRGRAVNEQFF
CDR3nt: TGTGCCACCAGCGCGGCCGGGCGAGGGAGGGCCGTGAATGAGCAGTTCTTC

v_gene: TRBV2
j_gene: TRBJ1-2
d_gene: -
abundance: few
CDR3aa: CASSDGRVWANYGYTF
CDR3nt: TGTGCCAGCAGCGACGGGCGGGTTTGGGCTAACTATGGCTACACCTTC

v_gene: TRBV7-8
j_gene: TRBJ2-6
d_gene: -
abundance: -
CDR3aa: CASSTNPYSGANVLTF
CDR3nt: TGTGCCAGCAGCACTAACCCGTACTCTGGGGCCAACGTCCTGACTTTC

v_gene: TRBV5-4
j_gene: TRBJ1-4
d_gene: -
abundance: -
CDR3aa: CASSSNFEKLFF
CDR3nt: TGTGCCAGCAGCTCAAATTTCGAAAAACTGTTTTTT

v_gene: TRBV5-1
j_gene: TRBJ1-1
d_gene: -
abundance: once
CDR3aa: CASSLGTTSNTEAFF
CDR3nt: TGCGCCAGCAGCTTGGGTACGACTTCGAACACTGAAGCTTTCTTT

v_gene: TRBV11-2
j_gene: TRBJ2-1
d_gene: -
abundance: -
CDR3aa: CASSLEFGLAQDNEQFF
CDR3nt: TGTGCCAGCAGCTTAGAATTTGGACTCGCGCAGGACAATGAGCAGTTCTTC

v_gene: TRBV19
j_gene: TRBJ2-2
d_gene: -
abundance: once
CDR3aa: CASSPRDITNTGELFF
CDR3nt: TGTGCCAGTAGTCCCAGGGACATAACGAACACCGGGGAGCTGTTTTTT

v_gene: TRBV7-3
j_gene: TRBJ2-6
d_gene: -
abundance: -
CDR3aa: CASSILSSGANVLTF
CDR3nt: TGTGCCAGCAGCATTCTAAGCTCTGGGGCCAACGTCCTGACTTTC

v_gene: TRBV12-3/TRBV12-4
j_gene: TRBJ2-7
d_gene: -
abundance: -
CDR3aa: CASSLLGRGEQYF
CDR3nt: TGTGCCAGCAGTTTATTGGGAAGGGGTGAGCAGTACTTC

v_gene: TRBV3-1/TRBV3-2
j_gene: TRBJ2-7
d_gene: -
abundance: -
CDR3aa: CASSPEPPFEQYF
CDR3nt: TGTGCCAGCAGCCCCGAGCCGCCTTTCGAGCAGTACTTC

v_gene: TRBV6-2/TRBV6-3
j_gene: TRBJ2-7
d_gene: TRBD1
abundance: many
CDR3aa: CASSFQGASEQYF
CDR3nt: TGTGCCAGCAGTTTCCAGGGGGCTAGCGAGCAGTACTTC

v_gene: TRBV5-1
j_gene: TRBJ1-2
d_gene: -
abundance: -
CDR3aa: CASSSGGRPYGYTF
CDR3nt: TGCGCCAGCAGCTCCGGAGGACGGCCGTATGGCTACACCTTC

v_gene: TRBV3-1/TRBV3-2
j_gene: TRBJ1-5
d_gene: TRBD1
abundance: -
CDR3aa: CASSDSVTGTGGGQPQHF
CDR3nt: TGTGCCAGCAGCGACAGCGTTACCGGGACAGGGGGCGGTCAGCCCCAGCATTTT

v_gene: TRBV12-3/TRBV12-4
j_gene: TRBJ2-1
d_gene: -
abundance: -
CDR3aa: CASSLGEEQFF
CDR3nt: TGTGCCAGCAGCTTAGGAGAGGAGCAGTTCTTC

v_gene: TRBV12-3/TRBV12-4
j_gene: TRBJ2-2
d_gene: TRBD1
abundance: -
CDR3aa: CASSPQGAGELFF
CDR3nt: TGTGCCAGCAGCCCTCAGGGGGCCGGGGAGCTGTTTTTT

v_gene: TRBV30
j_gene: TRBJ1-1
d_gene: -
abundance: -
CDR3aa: CAWDNRGGSSTFF
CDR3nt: TGTGCCTGGGATAATCGGGGAGGGAGTTCAACTTTCTTT

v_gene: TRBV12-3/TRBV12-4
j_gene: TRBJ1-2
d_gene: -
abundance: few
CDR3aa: CASSLEADYGYTF
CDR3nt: TGTGCCAGCAGTTTGGAGGCGGACTATGGCTACACCTTC

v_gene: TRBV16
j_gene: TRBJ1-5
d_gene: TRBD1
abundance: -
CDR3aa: CASSQSGTGSNQPQHF
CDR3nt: TGTGCCAGCAGCCAATCTGGGACAGGTAGCAATCAGCCCCAGCATTTT

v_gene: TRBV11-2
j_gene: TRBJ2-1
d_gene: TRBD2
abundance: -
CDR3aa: CASSPSGRDNNEQFF
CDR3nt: TGTGCCAGCAGCCCTAGCGGGAGGGACAACAATGAGCAGTTCTTC